This T cell receptor (beta chain) was found in a study of T cell responses to AZD1222 COVID-19 vaccine. At the level of the study: Both about-4-week and about-12-week second-dose recipients were combined. Notes on the study in general: Repertoires were obtained solely post-peak T cell response. Dominant at 160-218 and 743-854, vaccine-associated CD4 TCRs also spanned spike. Spike-specific TCR breadth and depth both grew after two AZD1222 doses.

As concerns this clone: Antigen specificity is unknown.

Per germline, CDR1 SGDLS and CDR2 YYNGEE. The length of the CDR3 is 13 residues. Trimming took off 4 bases at V and 0 bases at J, with 7 bases between the two ends. The assay was immunoSEQ multiplex PCR, and TCRdb's table has in-frame clones only and misses some. The sample shows some 96,000 clones, roughly 90% of them seen only once. Here the sequenced sample was peripheral blood, taken on day 0 of AZD1222 vaccination. This chain links TRBV9 with TRBJ1-1; no reliable D call. This receptor was taken from an adult in good health. The DNA for the CDR3 is TGTGCCAGCAGCCAGGCGCTGAACACTGAAGCTTTCTTT. Amino acids: CASSQALNTEAFF.